The 18 T cell receptor beta chains presented below share a single source sample, sequenced in a study of control samples from healthy donors and cancer patients. Profiling relied on immunoSEQ multiplex PCR, and the TCRdb table lists in-frame clones only, not all of them. The table lists approximately 130,000 clones, roughly nine tenths of them singletons, with almost 40% in the top ten. The sample taken for sequencing was blood. The receptors were sampled from a man over 45 in good health.

The V gene is TRBV5-4, the J gene TRBJ2-5; D possibly corresponds to TRBD1 (6 bases). The length of the CDR3 is 13 residues. V dropped 0 bases and J dropped 7 bases, with 10 bases sitting between them. Per the germline V gene, CDR1 is SGHNT and CDR2 is YYREEE (reference sequence). CDR3 nucleotide sequence: TGTGCCAGCAGCTTGGACAGGGATGGGACCCAGTACTTC. It translates to CASSLDRDGTQYF.

The gene calls are TRBV20-1 and TRBJ2-5; 8 bases are shared with TRBD1. CDR3 size: 14 residues. Trimming cost V 3 bases and J 2 bases; bases outside gene matches: 5. Germline assignment: CDR1 DFQATT and CDR2 SNEGSKA (reference sequence). CDR3 region: CSASPTGGQETQYF. The DNA of the CDR3 is TGCAGTGCTAGTCCAACAGGGGGGCAAGAGACCCAGTACTTC.

The CDR3 DNA follows: TGCGCCAGCAGCCCGGACAGAAATCAGCCCCAGCATTTT. This sequence encodes CASSPDRNQPQHF. The gene calls are TRBV5-1 and TRBJ1-5, with TRBD1 as a possible D gene (6 bases). Looked up from germline, CDR1 is SGHRS and CDR2 is YFSETQ. The V end was cut by 4 bases, the J end by 4 bases, with 9 bases between. CDR3 length: 13 residues.

This chain's CDR3 is CASSDSRVGADTQYF. CDR3 sequence (DNA): TGCGCCAGCAGTGATTCTCGGGTCGGGGCAGATACGCAGTATTTT. The J gene is TRBJ2-3, the V gene TRBV10-2; a weak D match, TRBD2 (5 bases). Germline CDR1 WSHSY, CDR2 SAAADI. The CDR3 is made up of 15 amino acids. The V and J ends lost 3 bases and 4 bases respectively, with 14 bases between them.

The chain links TRBV19 to TRBJ2-7; D gene unclear. Per germline, CDR1 LNHDA and CDR2 SQIVND (reference sequence). The ends were cut back, 5 bases at V and 3 bases at J, with 11 bases in the middle. CDR3 length equals 13 residues. The CDR3 spells CASSAGLYYEQYF. The DNA of the CDR3 is TGTGCCAGTAGTGCCGGGCTCTACTACGAGCAGTACTTC.

The chain joins TRBV7-9 to TRBJ2-5; 10 bases align to TRBD2. The CDR3 is 19 residues long. V was clipped by 2 bases and J by 0 bases; unmatched bases: 12. In germline, CDR1 is SEHNR, CDR2 FQNEAQ (reference sequence). CDR3: CASSLRVLAGVPYQETQYF. DNA for the CDR3: TGTGCCAGCAGCTTACGGGTCCTAGCGGGGGTCCCGTACCAAGAGACCCAGTACTTC. The full variable domain, with the rest looked up from reference TRBV7-9 and TRBJ2-5, is DTGVSQNPRHKITKRGQNVTFRCDPISEHNRLYWYRQTLGQGPEFLTYFQNEAQLEKSRLLSDRFSAERPKGSFSTLEIQRTEQGDSAMYLCASSLRVLAGVPYQETQYFGPGTRLLVL.

This chain joins TRBV6-5 and TRBJ2-1; possibly TRBD2 for D (6 bases). The CDR3 contains 15 residues. The germline V and J ends were trimmed by 6 bases and 0 bases, with 12 bases remaining between them. The germline V gene has CDR1 MNHEY and CDR2 SVGAGI. The chain's CDR3 is CASSPGEHSYNEQFF. The CDR3, as DNA: TGTGCCAGCAGCCCGGGGGAGCACTCCTACAATGAGCAGTTCTTC.

The chain joins TRBV7-6 to TRBJ2-3; tentatively, D is TRBD1 (5 bases). Trimming shortened V by 6 bases and J by 0 bases, and 19 bases separated the two germline ends. Per germline, CDR1 SGHVS and CDR2 FNYEAQ. This CDR3 spans 17 amino acids. For the CDR3, the DNA is TGTGCCAGCAGTCTCCCTCAGGGCCCGACTAGCACAGATACGCAGTATTTT. As protein: CASSLPQGPTSTDTQYF.

The chain has TRBV24-1 and TRBJ1-4; 9 bases align to TRBD1. The CDR3 extends over 15 amino acids. Germline values: CDR1 KGHDR, CDR2 SFDVKD. The ends lost 4 bases at V and 6 bases at J; junction bases unmatched: 5. DNA for the CDR3: TGTGCCACCAGTGACTCGGGACAGGGAGATGAAAAACTGTTTTTT. As protein: CATSDSGQGDEKLFF.

This clone was seen just once. The chain uses TRBV19 and TRBJ1-2, with D tentatively TRBD1 (5 bases). The CDR3 extends over 13 amino acids. The V gene's germline CDR1 is LNHDA and CDR2 SQIVND (reference sequence). V shed 3 bases and J shed 8 bases, with 13 bases lying between them. DNA of the CDR3: TGTGCCAGTAGTATGGGACCCCTTCCCGGCTACACCTTC. It specifies CASSMGPLPGYTF.

The rearrangement links TRBV28 to TRBJ1-4; TRBD1 matches 7 bases. J gave up 5 bases and V 5 bases, and 8 bases lay outside the gene matches. This CDR3 is 15 amino acids long. Germline values: CDR1 MDHEN, CDR2 SYDVKM. The CDR3: CASSPPGTVNEKLFF. The CDR3 DNA reads as TGTGCCAGCAGTCCTCCCGGGACAGTCAATGAAAAACTGTTTTTT.

The chain uses TRBV5-6 and TRBJ1-3, with unresolved D. The V gene lost 0 bases and the J gene lost 6 bases, with 10 bases spanning the gap. This CDR3 is built from 14 residues. The V gene's germline CDR1 is SGHDT and CDR2 YYEEEE. The CDR3 region has the DNA TGTGCCAGCAGCTTGGCCCCCAGGACAAACACCATATATTTT. Translation gives CASSLAPRTNTIYF.

J is TRBJ1-2 and V is TRBV24-1; D possibly corresponds to TRBD1 (5 bases). The CDR3 is 14 amino acids. Trimming removed 3 bases at V and 5 bases at J, with 12 bases between. Germline V lookup: CDR1 KGHDR, CDR2 SFDVKD. Here the CDR3 reads CATSDEDRHYGYTF. The DNA for the CDR3 is TGTGCCACCAGTGATGAAGACAGACATTATGGCTACACCTTC.

The DNA of the CDR3 is TGCGCCAGCGTTCCAGGCTCCGGGGAGCTGTTTTTT. It encodes CASVPGSGELFF. The V call is TRBV5-1, the J call TRBJ2-2; D is unclear. The CDR3 covers 12 residues. CDR1 and CDR2 (germline): SGHRS, YFSETQ. Trimming shortened V by 7 bases and J by 6 bases, and 10 bases separated the two germline ends. Based on the CDR3 plus reference TRBV5-1 and TRBJ2-2, the full variable domain is KAGVTQTPRYLIKTRGQQVTLSCSPISGHRSVSWYQQTPGQGLQFLFEYFSETQRNKGNFPGRFSGRQFSNSRSEMNVSTLELGDSALYLCASVPGSGELFFGEGSRLTVL.

This chain uses TRBV21-1 with TRBJ2-7; the table assigns TRBD2, which was not confirmed against the DNA. TRBV21-1 is assigned pseudogene status. The CDR3 sequence is 13 residues long. CDR3 DNA: TGTGCCAGCATCTTTGAGGCGTCCTACGAGCAGTACTTC. Protein sequence: CASIFEASYEQYF.

This chain connects TRBV6-2 or TRBV6-3 to TRBJ2-5; 7 nucleotides match TRBD2. The CDR3 sequence is 15 residues long. Germline CDR1 MNHEY, CDR2 SVGEGT. V dropped 5 bases and J dropped 4; count of bases not matched to a gene: 10. CDR3 residues: CASSRTSKGSETQYF. CDR3 nucleotides: TGTGCCAGCAGTCGGACTAGTAAAGGGTCAGAGACCCAGTACTTC.

The genes are TRBV6-2 or TRBV6-3 and TRBJ2-2; D may correspond to TRBD1 or TRBD2 (5 bases each). The CDR3 contains 12 residues. Deletions cut 5 bases from V and 7 bases from J, with 8 bases between. Germline V gene lookup returns CDR1 MNHEY and CDR2 SVGEGT. CDR3 in amino acids: CASSRGVGELFF. The CDR3 DNA is TGTGCCAGCAGTAGAGGGGTCGGGGAGCTGTTTTTT.

The rearrangement links TRBV5-1 to TRBJ2-5; 11 bases align to TRBD2. The junction had 14 bases not matched to a gene; V was cut back by 2 bases and J by 2 bases. Germline lookup yields CDR1 SGHRS and CDR2 YFSETQ. The CDR3 has 19 amino acids. CDR3 coding DNA: TGCGCCAGCAGCTTAGGAGAAAGACTAGCGGGGATTGAGCAAGAGACCCAGTACTTC. Amino acid sequence: CASSLGERLAGIEQETQYF.